The clone carrying this T cell receptor beta chain appeared a few times. The length of the CDR3 is 15 residues. Germline assignment: CDR1 GTSNPN and CDR2 SVGIG (reference sequence). V shed 2 bases, J shed 7 bases, and the junction held 11 bases outside the gene matches. This sample is drawn from a study of beta chain features in type 1 diabetes. Sequencing targeted expressed TCRB transcripts, as all isolated RNA had been reverse transcribed. Produced via immunoSEQ multiplex PCR; TCRdb's table is partial and in-frame only. Of roughly 400,000 clones listed, more than 11% are singletons. The V gene is TRBV30, the J gene TRBJ2-3; TRBD2 agrees at 8 bases. Material: naive CD4+ T cells from blood. This clonotype was obtained from a man between 25 and 39 years old in good health. CDR3 residues: CAWSPIAGTQHTQYF. DNA for the CDR3: TGTGCCTGGAGTCCAATAGCGGGAACCCAACATACGCAGTATTTT. Full variable domain (remainder filled in from reference TRBV30 and TRBJ2-3): SQTIHQWPATLVQPVGSPLSLECTVEGTSNPNLYWYRQAAGRGLQLLFYSVGIGQISSEVPQNLSASRPQDRQFILSSKKLLLSDSGFYLCAWSPIAGTQHTQYFGPGTRLTVL.